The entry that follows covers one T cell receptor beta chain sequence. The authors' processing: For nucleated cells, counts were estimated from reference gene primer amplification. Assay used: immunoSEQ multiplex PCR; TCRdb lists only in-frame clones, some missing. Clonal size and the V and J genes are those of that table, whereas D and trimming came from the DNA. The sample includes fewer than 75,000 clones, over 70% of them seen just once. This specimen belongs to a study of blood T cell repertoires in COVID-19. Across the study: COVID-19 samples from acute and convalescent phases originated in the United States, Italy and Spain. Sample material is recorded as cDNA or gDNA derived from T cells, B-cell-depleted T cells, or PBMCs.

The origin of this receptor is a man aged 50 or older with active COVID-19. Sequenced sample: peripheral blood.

The CDR3 sequence: CASKDEQGSNYGYTF. DNA for the CDR3: TGTGCCAGTAAGGATGAGCAGGGATCGAACTATGGCTACACCTTC. V usage is TRBV19 and J usage is TRBJ1-2; possible D gene TRBD1, 5 bases. The germline gives CDR1 LNHDA, CDR2 SQIVND (reference sequence). The V gene lost 7 bases and the J gene lost 2 bases, with 17 bases spanning the gap. The CDR3 is made up of 15 amino acids.